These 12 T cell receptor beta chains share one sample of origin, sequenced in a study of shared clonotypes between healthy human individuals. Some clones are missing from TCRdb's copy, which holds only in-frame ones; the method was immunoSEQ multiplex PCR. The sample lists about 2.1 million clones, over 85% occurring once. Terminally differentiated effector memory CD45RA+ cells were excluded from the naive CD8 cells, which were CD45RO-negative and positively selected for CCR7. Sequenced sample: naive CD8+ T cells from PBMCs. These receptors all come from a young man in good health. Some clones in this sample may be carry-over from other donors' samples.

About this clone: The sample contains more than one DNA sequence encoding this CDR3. The CDR3 is CASSLTGGTEAFF. CDR3 coding DNA: TGTGCCAGCAGCCTCACAGGGGGCACTGAAGCTTTCTTT. The chain is built from TRBV27 and TRBJ1-1; the match to TRBD1 covers 8 bases. This CDR3 has 13 amino acids. V lost 6 bases, J lost 4 bases, and 4 bases stayed unmatched. Germline loops: CDR1 MNHEY, CDR2 SMNVEV (reference sequence).

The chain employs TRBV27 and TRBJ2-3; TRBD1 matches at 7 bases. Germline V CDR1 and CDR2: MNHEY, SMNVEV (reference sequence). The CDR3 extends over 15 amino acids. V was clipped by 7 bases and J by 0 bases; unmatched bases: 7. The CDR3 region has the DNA TGTGCCAGCACCCAGGGGGATGCTAGCACAGATACGCAGTATTTT. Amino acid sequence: CASTQGDASTDTQYF.

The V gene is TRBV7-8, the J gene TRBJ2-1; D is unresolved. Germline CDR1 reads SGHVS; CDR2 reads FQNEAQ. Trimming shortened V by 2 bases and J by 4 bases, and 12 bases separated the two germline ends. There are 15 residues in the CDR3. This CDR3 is CASSLSYGRYNEQFF. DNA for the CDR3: TGTGCCAGCAGCTTATCCTATGGAAGGTACAATGAGCAGTTCTTC.

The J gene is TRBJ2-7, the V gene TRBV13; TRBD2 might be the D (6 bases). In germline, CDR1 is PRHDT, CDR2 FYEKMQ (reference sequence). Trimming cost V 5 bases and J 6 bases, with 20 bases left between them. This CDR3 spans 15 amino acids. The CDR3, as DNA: TGTGCCAGCAGCCTACTCTCAACGGGAGTCTTCGAGCAGTACTTC. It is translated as CASSLLSTGVFEQYF.

This CDR3 is CASSPDRVQEQYF. CDR3 DNA sequence: TGTGCCAGCAGCCCAGACAGGGTGCAAGAGCAGTACTTC. V is TRBV7-8 and J is TRBJ2-7; 7 nucleotides agree with TRBD1. Per germline, CDR1 SGHVS and CDR2 FQNEAQ. V shed 5 bases and J 7 bases; nucleotides not matched to a gene: 8. This CDR3 is built from 13 residues.

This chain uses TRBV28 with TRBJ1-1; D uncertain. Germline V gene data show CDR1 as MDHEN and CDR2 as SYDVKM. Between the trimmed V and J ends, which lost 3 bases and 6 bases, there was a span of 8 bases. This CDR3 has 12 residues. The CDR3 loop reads CASSFTPAEAFF. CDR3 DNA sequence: TGTGCCAGCAGTTTTACTCCGGCTGAAGCTTTCTTT.

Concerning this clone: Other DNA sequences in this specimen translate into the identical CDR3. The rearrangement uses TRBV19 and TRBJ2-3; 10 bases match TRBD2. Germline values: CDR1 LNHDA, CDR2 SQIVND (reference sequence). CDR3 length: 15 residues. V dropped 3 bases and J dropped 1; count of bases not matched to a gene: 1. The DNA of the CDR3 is TGTGCCAGTAGTATCCTAGCGGGAGGCACAGATACGCAGTATTTT. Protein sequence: CASSILAGGTDTQYF.

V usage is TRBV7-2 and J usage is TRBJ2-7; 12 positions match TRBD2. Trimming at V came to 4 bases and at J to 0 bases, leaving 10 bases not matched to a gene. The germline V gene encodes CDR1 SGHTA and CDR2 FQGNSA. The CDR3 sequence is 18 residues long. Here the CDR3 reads CASSSQPGLAGLSYEQYF. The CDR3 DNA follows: TGTGCCAGCAGCTCCCAACCGGGACTAGCGGGCCTCTCCTACGAGCAGTACTTC.

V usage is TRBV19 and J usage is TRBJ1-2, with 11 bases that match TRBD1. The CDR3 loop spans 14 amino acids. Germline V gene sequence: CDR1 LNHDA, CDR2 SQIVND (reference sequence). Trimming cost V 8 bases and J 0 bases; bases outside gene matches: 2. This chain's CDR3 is CASGDRGANYGYTF. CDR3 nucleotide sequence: TGTGCCAGTGGGGACAGGGGGGCTAACTATGGCTACACCTTC.

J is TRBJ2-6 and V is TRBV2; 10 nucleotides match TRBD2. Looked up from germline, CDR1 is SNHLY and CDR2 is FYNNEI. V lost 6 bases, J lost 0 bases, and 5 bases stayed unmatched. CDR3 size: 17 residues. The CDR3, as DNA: TGTGCCAGCAGAGAACTAGCGGGGAGCTCTGGGGCCAACGTCCTGACTTTC. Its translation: CASRELAGSSGANVLTF.

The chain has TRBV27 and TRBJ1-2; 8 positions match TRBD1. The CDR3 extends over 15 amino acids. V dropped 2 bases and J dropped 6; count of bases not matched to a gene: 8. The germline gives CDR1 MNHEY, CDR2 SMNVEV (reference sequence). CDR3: CASSLGGRGQDGYTF. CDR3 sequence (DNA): TGTGCCAGCAGTTTAGGCGGCAGGGGGCAGGATGGCTACACCTTC.

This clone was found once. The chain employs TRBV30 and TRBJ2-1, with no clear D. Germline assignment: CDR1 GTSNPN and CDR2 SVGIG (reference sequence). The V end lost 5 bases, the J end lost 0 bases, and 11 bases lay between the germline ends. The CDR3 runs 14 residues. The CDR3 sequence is CAWGESGSYNEQFF. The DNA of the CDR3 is TGTGCCTGGGGCGAGAGTGGCTCCTACAATGAGCAGTTCTTC.